This TCR beta chain emerged from a study of CD8 T cells in Susac syndrome. Controls were age- and sex-matched healthy donors. An input of roughly 0.45 to 1 ug of RNA was subjected to reverse transcription using random hexamers. The CDR3 of TCR beta was amplified by immunoSEQ multiplex PCR across 54 Vbeta and 13 Jbeta. TCRdb independently ran MiXCR on the immunoSEQ multiplex PCR reads; one entry per CDR3 protein. The sample holds tens of thousands of distinct CDR3 sequences, 93% seen once. This CDR3 is 12 amino acids long. In germline, CDR1 is MDHEN, CDR2 SYDVKM. Trimming cost V 5 bases and J 5 bases, with 10 bases left between them.

The sequence derives from a human donor in good health. The sample taken for sequencing was CD8+ T cells from PBMCs. This chain connects TRBV28 to TRBJ2-7; D might be TRBD2 (5 bases). The CDR3 nucleotides read TGTGCCAGCAGTCCGGACTGGGACGAGCAGTACTTC. Translating gives CASSPDWDEQYF.